The 6 T cell receptor beta chains reported below all come from one sample, sequenced in a study of blood T cell repertoires in COVID-19. The repertoire was sequenced with immunoSEQ multiplex PCR; TCRdb's copy has only in-frame clones and lacks some. The data contain hundreds of thousands of clones, 85% of them singletons. Material: peripheral blood. Receptors originate from a human donor in a cohort sampled during active COVID-19.

The chain links TRBV6-5 to TRBJ2-1; a weak D match, TRBD2 (7 bases). CDR3 size: 13 residues. Trimming removed 2 bases at V and 10 bases at J, with 12 bases between. Germline CDR1 reads MNHEY; CDR2 reads SVGAGI. CDR3 in amino acids: CASSYRGAGEQFF. Here the CDR3 DNA reads TGTGCCAGCAGTTACCGGGGGGCCGGGGAGCAGTTCTTC.

The CDR3 loop is CASSLAEAAGAEAFF. The CDR3 bases are TGTGCCAGCAGCTTAGCAGAGGCGGCAGGGGCTGAAGCTTTCTTT. This chain links TRBV7-8 with TRBJ1-1; maybe TRBD1 (6 bases). With 0 bases removed from V and 6 bases from J, the gap between germline ends came to 14 bases. CDR1 and CDR2 from the germline V gene are SGHVS and FQNEAQ. CDR3 length: 15 residues.

V and J are TRBV5-6 and TRBJ2-3, with 9 bases lining up with TRBD1. Germline values: CDR1 SGHDT, CDR2 YYEEEE. CDR3 length: 15 residues. V lost 3 bases and J lost 4; bases outside the gene matches: 6. The chain's CDR3 is CASSWTGVVADTQYF. Written as DNA, the CDR3 is TGTGCCAGCAGCTGGACAGGGGTTGTCGCAGATACGCAGTATTTT.

The CDR3 nucleotides are TGTGCCAGCAGTGAAACCAGCGGGGGGAACACCGGGGAGCTGTTTTTT. It is translated as CASSETSGGNTGELFF. This sequence joins TRBV2 and TRBJ2-2, with TRBD2 matching 8 bases. Germline V gene lookup returns CDR1 SNHLY and CDR2 FYNNEI. Unmatched junction bases numbered 3, after V lost 2 bases and J lost 1 base. CDR3 length: 16 amino acids.

The V call is TRBV3-1 (or the pseudogene TRBV3-2), the J call TRBJ2-7, with no clear D. CDR3 length equals 14 residues. V gave up 0 bases and J gave up 3 bases, with 9 bases separating them. Germline V gene sequence: CDR1 LGHDT, CDR2 YNNKEL (reference sequence). The CDR3 region has the DNA TGTGCCAGCAGCCAAGATCCTTTTAACTACGAGCAGTACTTC. Its protein is CASSQDPFNYEQYF.

The chain uses TRBV3-1 (or the pseudogene TRBV3-2) and TRBJ2-5, with 8 bases that match TRBD1. This CDR3 is 16 amino acids long. CDR1 and CDR2 (germline): LGHDT, YNNKEL (reference sequence). The trim removed 5 bases at V and 1 base at J, leaving 9 bases unmatched. The CDR3 sequence is CASSTHRGSIQETQYF. CDR3 coding DNA: TGTGCCAGCAGCACCCACAGGGGGTCGATCCAAGAGACCCAGTACTTC.